This entry features one T cell receptor (beta chain) sequence. The CDR3 runs 19 residues. Trimming took 6 bases from V and 3 from J, leaving 28 bases between them. Per germline, CDR1 SNHLY and CDR2 FYNNEI. A Seattle source enrolled patients during active infection and followed them longitudinally. The data were taken from a study of blood T cell repertoires in COVID-19. Study overall: Both acute and convalescent COVID-19 samples were obtained from the United States, Italy and Spain. The cDNA or gDNA used as material had been derived from T cells, B-cell-depleted T cells, or PBMCs.

Per the original methods: By means of reference gene primer amplification, nucleated cell counts were estimated. TCRdb's table, derived via immunoSEQ multiplex PCR, lists solely in-frame clones and lacks some. V and J calls and clone size are those listed in that table; D and trimming were worked out from the DNA. The repertoire has about 370,000 clones, roughly 90% of them found once; the top ten carry around 3%. The rearrangement links TRBV2 to TRBJ2-3; tentative D call: TRBD1 (6 bases). This receptor was taken from a woman aged 25 to 39 with COVID-19, enrolled during active disease. Input material: peripheral blood. This CDR3 is CASSSDRRIDRMVTDTQYF. The CDR3 nucleotides are TGTGCCAGCAGCTCTGATCGCAGAATAGACAGGATGGTTACAGATACGCAGTATTTT.